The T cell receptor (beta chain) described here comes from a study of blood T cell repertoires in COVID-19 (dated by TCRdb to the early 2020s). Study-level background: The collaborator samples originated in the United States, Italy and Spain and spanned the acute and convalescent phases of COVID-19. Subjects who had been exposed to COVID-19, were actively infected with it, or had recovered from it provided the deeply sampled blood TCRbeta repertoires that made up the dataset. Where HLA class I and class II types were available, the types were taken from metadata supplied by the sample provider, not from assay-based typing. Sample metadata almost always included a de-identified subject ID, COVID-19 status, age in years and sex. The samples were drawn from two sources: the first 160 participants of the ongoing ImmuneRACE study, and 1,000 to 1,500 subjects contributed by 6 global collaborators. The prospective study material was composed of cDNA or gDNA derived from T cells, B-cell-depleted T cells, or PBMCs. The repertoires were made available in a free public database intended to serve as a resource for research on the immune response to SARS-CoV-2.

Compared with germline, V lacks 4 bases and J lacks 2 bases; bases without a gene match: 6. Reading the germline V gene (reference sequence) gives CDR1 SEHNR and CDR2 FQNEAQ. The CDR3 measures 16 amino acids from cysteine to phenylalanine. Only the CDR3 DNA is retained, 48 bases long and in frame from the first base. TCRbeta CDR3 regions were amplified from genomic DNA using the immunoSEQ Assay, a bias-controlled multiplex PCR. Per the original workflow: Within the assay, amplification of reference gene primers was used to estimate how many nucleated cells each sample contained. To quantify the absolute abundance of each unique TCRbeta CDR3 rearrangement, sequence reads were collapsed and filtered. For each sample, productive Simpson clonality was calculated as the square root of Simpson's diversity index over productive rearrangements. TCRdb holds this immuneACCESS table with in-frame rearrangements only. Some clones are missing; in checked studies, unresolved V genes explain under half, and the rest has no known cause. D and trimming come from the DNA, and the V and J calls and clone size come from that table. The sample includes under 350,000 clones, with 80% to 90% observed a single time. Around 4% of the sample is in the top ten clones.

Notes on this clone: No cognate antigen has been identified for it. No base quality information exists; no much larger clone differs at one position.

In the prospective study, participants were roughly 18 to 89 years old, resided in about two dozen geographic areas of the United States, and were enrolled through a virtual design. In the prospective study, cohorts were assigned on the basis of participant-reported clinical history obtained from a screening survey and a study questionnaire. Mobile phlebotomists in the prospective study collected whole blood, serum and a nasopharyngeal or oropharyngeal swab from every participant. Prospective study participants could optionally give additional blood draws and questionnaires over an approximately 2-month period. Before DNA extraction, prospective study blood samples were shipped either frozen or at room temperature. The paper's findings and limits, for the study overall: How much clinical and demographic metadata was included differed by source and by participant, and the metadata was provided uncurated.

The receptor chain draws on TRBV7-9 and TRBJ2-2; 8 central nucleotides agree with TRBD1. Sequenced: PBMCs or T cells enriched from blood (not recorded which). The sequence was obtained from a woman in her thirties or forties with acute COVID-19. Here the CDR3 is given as CASSWRQGINTGELFF. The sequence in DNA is TGTGCCAGCAGCTGGAGACAGGGGATTAACACCGGGGAGCTGTTTTTT.